This T cell receptor beta chain is drawn from a study of cytomegalovirus exposure and HLA in healthy donors. Concerning this clone itself: Its antigen is not known.

General study results and limits: Researchers reported in a later analysis that a missense DCLRE1C variant was tied to TCR beta V- and J-gene trimming. Presence/absence analyses supposed approximately even sequencing depth among donors. TCR beta sequences reportedly predicted most subjects' HLA-A and HLA-B alleles accurately.

This CDR3 is 13 amino acids long. V was pared by 4 bases and J by 7 bases, with 6 bases of the junction left unmatched. Germline V lookup: CDR1 MNHEY, CDR2 SMNVEV (reference sequence). A multiplex PCR was run with 60 Vbeta primers and 13 Jbeta primers. Here immunoSEQ multiplex PCR was the method, and the copy in TCRdb shows in-frame clones only, minus some. This sample has 100,000 to 120,000 clones, with about 12% found just once. The genes are TRBV27 and TRBJ1-2, with 7 bases that match TRBD1. The origin of this receptor is a man aged 35 to 55 in good health and CMV-seropositive. Specimen: PBMCs. The DNA for the CDR3 is TGTGCCAGCAGTTCTTCAGGGGGTTTTGGCTACACCTTC. It translates to CASSSSGGFGYTF.